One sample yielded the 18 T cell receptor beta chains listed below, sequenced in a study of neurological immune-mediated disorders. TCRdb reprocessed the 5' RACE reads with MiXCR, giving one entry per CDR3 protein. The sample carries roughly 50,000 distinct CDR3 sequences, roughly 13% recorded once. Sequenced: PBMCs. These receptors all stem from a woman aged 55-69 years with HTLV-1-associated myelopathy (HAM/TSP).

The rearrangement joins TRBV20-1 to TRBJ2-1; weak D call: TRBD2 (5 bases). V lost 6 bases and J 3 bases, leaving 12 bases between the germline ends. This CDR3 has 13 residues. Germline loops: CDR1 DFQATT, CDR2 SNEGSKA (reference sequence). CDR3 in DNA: TGCAGTGCCAAGGACTCGAGCTACAATGAGCAGTTCTTC. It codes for CSAKDSSYNEQFF.

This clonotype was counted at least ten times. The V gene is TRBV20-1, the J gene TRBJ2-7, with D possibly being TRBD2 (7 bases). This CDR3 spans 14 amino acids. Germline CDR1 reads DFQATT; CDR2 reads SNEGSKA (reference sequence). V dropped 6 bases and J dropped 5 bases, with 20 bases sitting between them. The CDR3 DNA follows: TGCAGTGCAACACAGGGTGGGGGAGGGAACGAGCAGTACTTC. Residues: CSATQGGGGNEQYF.

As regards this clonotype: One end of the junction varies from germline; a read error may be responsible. The CDR3 DNA reads TGCACCAGCATCCCAACTAGCGGGAGCTATGAGACCCAGTACTTC. Translated: CTSIPTSGSYETQYF. The chain links TRBV5-1 to TRBJ2-5, with 11 nucleotides matching TRBD2. CDR3 length equals 15 residues. The germline CDR1 and CDR2 sequences are SGHRS and YFSETQ.

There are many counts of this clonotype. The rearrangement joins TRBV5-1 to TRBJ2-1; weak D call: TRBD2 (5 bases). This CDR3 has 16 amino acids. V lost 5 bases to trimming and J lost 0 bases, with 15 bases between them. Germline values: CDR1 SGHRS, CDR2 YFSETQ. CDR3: CASRSSILGSYNEQFF. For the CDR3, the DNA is TGCGCCAGCAGATCTAGCATTTTGGGCTCCTACAATGAGCAGTTCTTC.

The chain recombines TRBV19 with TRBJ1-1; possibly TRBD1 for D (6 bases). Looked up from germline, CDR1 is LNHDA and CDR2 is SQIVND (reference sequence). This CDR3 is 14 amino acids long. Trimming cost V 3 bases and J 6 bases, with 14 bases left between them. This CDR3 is CASSIDGGQAEAFF. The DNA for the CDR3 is TGTGCCAGTAGTATCGACGGGGGGCAGGCTGAAGCTTTCTTT.

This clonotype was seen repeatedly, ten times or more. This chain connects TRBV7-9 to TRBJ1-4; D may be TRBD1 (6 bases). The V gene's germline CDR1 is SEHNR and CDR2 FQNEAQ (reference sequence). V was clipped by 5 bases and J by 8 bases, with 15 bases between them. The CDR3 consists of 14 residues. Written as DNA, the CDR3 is TGTGCCAGCAGCCCGGGGGCCCTCCCCGAAAAACTGTTTTTT. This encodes CASSPGALPEKLFF.

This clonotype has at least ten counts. In nucleotides, the CDR3 is TGTGCCACTCAAATGGGAGGGATCTATGGCTACACCTTC. It is translated as CATQMGGIYGYTF. The V and J genes are TRBV15 and TRBJ1-2, with D unclear. Germline V gene lookup returns CDR1 LNHNV and CDR2 YYDKDF (reference sequence). Trimming left V 9 bases short and J 4 bases short, with 15 bases between. The CDR3 has 13 residues.

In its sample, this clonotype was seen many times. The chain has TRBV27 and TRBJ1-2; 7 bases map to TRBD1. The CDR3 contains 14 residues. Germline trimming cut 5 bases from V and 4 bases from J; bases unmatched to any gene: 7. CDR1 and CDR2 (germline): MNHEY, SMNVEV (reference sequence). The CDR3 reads CASSARQGLYGYTF. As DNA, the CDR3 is TGTGCCAGCAGTGCTCGACAGGGCCTCTATGGCTACACCTTC.

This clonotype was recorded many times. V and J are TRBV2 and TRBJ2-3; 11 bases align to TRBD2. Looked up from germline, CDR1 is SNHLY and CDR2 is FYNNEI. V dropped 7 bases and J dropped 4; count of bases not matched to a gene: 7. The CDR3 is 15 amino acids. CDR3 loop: CASTTSGSSADTQYF. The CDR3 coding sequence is TGTGCCAGCACCACTAGCGGGAGTTCCGCAGATACGCAGTATTTT.

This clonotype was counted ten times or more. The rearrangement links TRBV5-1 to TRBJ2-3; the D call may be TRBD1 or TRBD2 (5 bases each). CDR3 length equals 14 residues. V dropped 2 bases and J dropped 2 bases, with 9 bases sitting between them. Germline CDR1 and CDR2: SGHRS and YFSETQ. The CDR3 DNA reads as TGCGCCAGCAGCTTTTCGGGACCCACAGATACGCAGTATTTT. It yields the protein CASSFSGPTDTQYF.

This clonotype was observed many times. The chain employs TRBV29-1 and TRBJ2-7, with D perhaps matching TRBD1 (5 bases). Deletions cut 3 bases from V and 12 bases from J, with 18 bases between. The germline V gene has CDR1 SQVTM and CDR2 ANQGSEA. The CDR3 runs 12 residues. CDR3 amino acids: CSVEPAAGLRYF. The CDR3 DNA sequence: TGCAGCGTTGAGCCCGCAGCAGGGCTTCGGTACTTC.

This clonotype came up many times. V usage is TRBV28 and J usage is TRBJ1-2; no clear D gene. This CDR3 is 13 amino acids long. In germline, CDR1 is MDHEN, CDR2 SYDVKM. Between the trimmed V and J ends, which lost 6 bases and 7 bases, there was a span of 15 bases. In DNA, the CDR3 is TGTGCCAGCAGGCTACCGGATAATGGTGGCTACACCTTC. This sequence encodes CASRLPDNGGYTF.

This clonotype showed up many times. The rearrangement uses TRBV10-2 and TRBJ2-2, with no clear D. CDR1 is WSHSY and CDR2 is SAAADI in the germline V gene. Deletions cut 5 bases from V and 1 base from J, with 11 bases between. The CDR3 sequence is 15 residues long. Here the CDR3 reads CASSLKTVNTGELFF. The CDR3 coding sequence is TGCGCCAGCAGTCTCAAAACAGTGAACACCGGGGAGCTGTTTTTT.

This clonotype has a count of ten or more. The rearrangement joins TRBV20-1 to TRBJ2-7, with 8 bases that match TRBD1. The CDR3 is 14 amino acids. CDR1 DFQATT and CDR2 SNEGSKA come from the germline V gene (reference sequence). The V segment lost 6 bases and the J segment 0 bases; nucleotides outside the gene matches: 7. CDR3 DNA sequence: TGCAGTGCCCTAGGACAGGGAGTCTCCTACGAGCAGTACTTC. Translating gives CSALGQGVSYEQYF.

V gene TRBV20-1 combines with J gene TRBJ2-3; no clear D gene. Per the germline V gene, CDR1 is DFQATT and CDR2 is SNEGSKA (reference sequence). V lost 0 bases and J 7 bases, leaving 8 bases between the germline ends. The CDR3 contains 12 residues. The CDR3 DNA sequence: TGCAGTGCTAGAGATCCCCCGAATACGCAGTATTTT. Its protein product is CSARDPPNTQYF.

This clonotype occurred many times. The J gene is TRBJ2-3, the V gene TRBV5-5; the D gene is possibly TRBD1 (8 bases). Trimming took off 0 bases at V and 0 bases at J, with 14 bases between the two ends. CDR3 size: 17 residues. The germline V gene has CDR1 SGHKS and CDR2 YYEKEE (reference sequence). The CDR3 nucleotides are TGTGCCAGCAGCTTGGGGGGGGGGACAGGAAGCACAGATACGCAGTATTTT. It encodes CASSLGGGTGSTDTQYF.

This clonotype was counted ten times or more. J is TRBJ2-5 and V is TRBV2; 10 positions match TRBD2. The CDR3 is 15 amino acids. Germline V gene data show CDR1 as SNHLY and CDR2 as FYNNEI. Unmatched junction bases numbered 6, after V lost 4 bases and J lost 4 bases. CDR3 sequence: CASSGTSGYLETQYF. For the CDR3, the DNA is TGTGCCAGCAGTGGGACTAGCGGATATTTAGAGACCCAGTACTTC. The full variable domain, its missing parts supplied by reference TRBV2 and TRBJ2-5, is EPEVTQTPSHQVTQMGQEVILRCVPISNHLYFYWYRQILGQKVEFLVSFYNNEISEKSEIFDDQFSVERPDGSNFTLKIRSTKLEDSAMYFCASSGTSGYLETQYFGPGTRLLVL.

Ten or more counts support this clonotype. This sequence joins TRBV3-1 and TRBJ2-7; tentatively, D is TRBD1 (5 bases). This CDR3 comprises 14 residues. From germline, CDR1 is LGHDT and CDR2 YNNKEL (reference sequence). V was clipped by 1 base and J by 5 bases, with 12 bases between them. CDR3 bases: TGTGCCAGCAGCCAAGGGGGCGTTCTGGACGAGCAGTACTTC. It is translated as CASSQGGVLDEQYF.